Listed here is a single T cell receptor beta chain. This receptor's antigen is unknown. No base quality values were provided; no much bigger clone lies one nucleotide off. Another Seattle source contributed samples from volunteer blood donors who had recovered from COVID-19. Whole blood was collected in K2EDTA tubes by collaborating institutions according to the institutions' own protocols. For TCRbeta analysis, collaborators shipped samples as frozen whole blood, isolated PBMCs, or DNA extracted from either of those sample types. The data derive from a study of blood T cell repertoires in COVID-19 (dated by TCRdb to 2020 to 2021). Background for the entire study: Samples from collaborators originated in the United States, Italy and Spain and spanned both the acute and convalescent phases of COVID-19. The repertoires were released in a freely available public database intended as a resource for research on the immune response to SARS-CoV-2. Where HLA class I and class II types were available, the types were taken from metadata supplied by the sample provider, not from assay-based typing. Deeply sampled blood TCRbeta repertoires from subjects exposed to, actively infected with, or recovered from COVID-19 were included in the dataset. Samples came from the ongoing ImmuneRACE study (first 160 participants) plus 1,254 subjects from 6 global collaborators. The material from the prospective study consisted of cDNA or gDNA derived from T cells, B-cell-depleted T cells, or PBMCs. Sample metadata almost always included a de-identified subject ID, COVID-19 status, age in years and sex. Broad study findings and their caveats: The quantity of clinical and demographic metadata differed by source and by participant and was supplied without curation.

TCRbeta CDR3 regions were amplified from genomic DNA using the immunoSEQ Assay, a bias-controlled multiplex PCR. In the authors' own workflow: The number of nucleated cells in each sample was estimated from the amplification of reference gene primers within the assay. Sequence reads were collapsed and filtered to measure the absolute abundance of every unique TCRbeta CDR3 rearrangement. For each sample, productive Simpson clonality was calculated as the square root of Simpson's diversity index over productive rearrangements. TCRdb limited this immuneACCESS table to in-frame rearrangements with V and J called. A share of clones is missing; checked studies link under half to unresolved V genes, and the rest is unexplained. V and J calls and clone size are copied from that table; D and trimming were computed from the DNA. This sample holds fewer than 450,000 clones; under 95% were observed only once. Of the sample, roughly 3.3% is held by the ten largest clones.

As encoded in the germline V gene, CDR1 is SGHNT while CDR2 is YENEEA. The CDR3 numbers 16 residues from cysteine through phenylalanine. Only CDR3 DNA is held: 48 bases, read in frame from base 1. Unmatched junction bases come to 5, with V trimmed by 5 bases and J by 4 bases. The sequence derives from a woman between 18 and 30 years old who had recovered from COVID-19. The chain was built from TRBV11-3 and TRBJ2-3; 14 of the junction bases match TRBD2. Sequenced: peripheral blood. The CDR3 region has the sequence CASSMGTSGSPDTQYF. Read as DNA, the sequence is TGTGCCAGCAGCATGGGGACTAGCGGGAGTCCAGATACGCAGTATTTT. Here the CDR3 is joined to the reference TRBV11-3 and TRBJ2-3 genes, and the full variable domain is: EAGVVQSPRYKIIEKKQPVAFWCNPISGHNTLYWYLQNLGQGPELLIRYENEEAVDDSQLPKDRFSAERLKGVDSTLKIQPAELGDSAVYLCASSMGTSGSPDTQYFGPGTRLTVL.